This T cell receptor beta chain was captured in a study of T cells in localized non-small cell lung cancer. Study-wide results and caveats: Higher T cell density in the blood was associated with longer overall survival, whereas higher adjacent-lung clonality associated with shorter survival. Among the top 100 tumor clones, a median about 57 appeared in adjacent lung.

Using immunoSEQ multiplex PCR, the repertoire was profiled, and TCRdb retains in-frame clones only, with some absent. The data show about 130,000 clones, with more than 70% seen just once and around 1.7% held by the top ten. Remarks on this clone: Antigen specificity is unknown.

This CDR3 region has 16 residues. Germline assignment: CDR1 SGDLS and CDR2 YYNGEE. V gave up 3 bases and J gave up 3 bases; unmatched junction bases: 7. The sample in question was peripheral blood, obtained before any cancer treatment. This receptor was taken from a female donor aged 60 or older with stage I lung adenocarcinoma. The V and J genes are TRBV9 and TRBJ1-4, with 8 bases aligning to TRBD1. The DNA of the CDR3 is TGTGCCAGCAGCGAGCACAGGGGGGGAGCTAATGAAAAACTGTTTTTT. This translates into CASSEHRGGANEKLFF.